This T cell receptor (beta chain) was captured in a study of T cells in Graves' hyperthyroidism and ophthalmopathy. V was cut by 0 bases and J by 6 bases, with 11 bases left in between. The germline V gene encodes CDR1 SGHRS and CDR2 YFSETQ. There are 14 residues in the CDR3. Amplification yielded TCR beta CDR3 regions, with RNA transcripts as the source. With the HTBI primer set, the TCR CDR3 went through a first round of RT-PCR. TCRdb re-called the multiplex PCR reads with MiXCR, one entry per CDR3 protein. This table holds 250,000 or so distinct CDR3 sequences, roughly 15% found once. Diagnoses used clinical symptoms, serum thyroxine and TRAb, thyroid ultrasound and orbital computed tomography. Whole-study results and caveats: Most thyroid clonotypes expanded above 0.001 appeared in blood too. The model's output predicted ophthalmopathy at a median of around 7 months prior to onset. Separation of ophthalmopathy from stable hyperthyroidism was achieved by a 13 V-J model.

A word on this clonotype: No antigen is known for it.

This chain links TRBV5-1 with TRBJ2-3; D is uncertain. Sequenced input: blood. This TCR came from a woman between 35 and 50 years old with Graves' hyperthyroidism that later progressed to Graves' ophthalmopathy. The CDR3 sequence: CASSLDLFGDTQYF. CDR3 sequence (DNA): TGCGCCAGCAGCTTGGATCTTTTTGGGGATACGCAGTATTTT. Full variable domain (remainder filled in from reference TRBV5-1 and TRBJ2-3): KAGVTQTPRYLIKTRGQQVTLSCSPISGHRSVSWYQQTPGQGLQFLFEYFSETQRNKGNFPGRFSGRQFSNSRSEMNVSTLELGDSALYLCASSLDLFGDTQYFGPGTRLTVL.